Sequencing of this TCR beta chain was carried out in a study of shared clonotypes between healthy human individuals. Study-level information: Each donor's CD4 naive and CD4 memory cells filled three plates apiece, CD8 naive two, and CD8 memory one.

Terminally differentiated effector memory CD45RA+ cells were excluded by CCR7 positive selection of CD45RO-negative cells. Points from the study as a whole: For naive CD4 cells, roughly 4.6% of clonotypes were shared across a few donors. The study generally estimated greater richness for naive than memory subsets.

Authors' data handling: Filtering was not the same, since immunoSEQ gave junction-only sequences without quality scores. Method: immunoSEQ multiplex PCR; TCRdb's copy keeps in-frame clones and lacks some. V, J and clone size derive from that table, while D and trimming were established from the DNA sequence. The data show just over 2,000,000 clones, roughly 95% seen once. Trimming shortened V by 0 bases and J by 4 bases, and 9 bases separated the two germline ends. This CDR3 is 14 amino acids long. Germline V gene sequence: CDR1 SGHRS, CDR2 YFSETQ. Comments on this clone: What it binds is unknown.

The sequenced sample consisted of naive CD8+ T cells sorted from blood. The TCR sequence derives from a man aged 18 to 29 in good health. The chain links TRBV5-1 to TRBJ2-3; D remains ambiguous. The CDR3 protein is CASSLVAAADTQYF. The CDR3 region has the DNA TGCGCCAGCAGCTTGGTGGCGGCAGCAGATACGCAGTATTTT.